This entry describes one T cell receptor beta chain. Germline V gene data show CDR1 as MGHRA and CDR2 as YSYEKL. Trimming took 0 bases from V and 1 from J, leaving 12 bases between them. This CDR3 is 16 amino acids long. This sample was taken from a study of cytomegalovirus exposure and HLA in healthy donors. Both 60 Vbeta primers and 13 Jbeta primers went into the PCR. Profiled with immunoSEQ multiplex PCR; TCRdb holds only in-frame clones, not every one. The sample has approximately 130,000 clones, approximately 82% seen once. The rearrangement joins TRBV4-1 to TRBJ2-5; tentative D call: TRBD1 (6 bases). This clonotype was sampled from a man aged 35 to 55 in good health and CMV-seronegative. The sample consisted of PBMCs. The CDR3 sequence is CASSQERGILQETQYF. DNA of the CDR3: TGCGCCAGCAGCCAAGAGAGGGGGATCCTCCAAGAGACCCAGTACTTC.